This TCR beta chain was profiled in a study of blood T cell repertoires in COVID-19. Looking at the study overall: Donors in the United States, Italy and Spain gave samples during acute or convalescent COVID-19. T cells, B-cell-depleted T cells, or PBMCs provided the cDNA or gDNA that served as material.

Germline V gives CDR1 MDHEN, CDR2 SYDVKM. V was trimmed by 4 bases and J by 1 base, leaving 13 bases between them. The CDR3 runs 15 residues. As processed by the authors: Estimation of nucleated cell counts relied on the amplification of reference gene primers. The method was immunoSEQ multiplex PCR; TCRdb's version includes in-frame clones alone and lacks a portion of them. V, J and clone size reflect that table, while D and trimming were determined from the DNA. Of 70,000 or so clones in the sample, around 90% were seen once. The V and J genes are TRBV28 and TRBJ1-1; TRBD1 might be the D (6 bases). This sequence was found in a human donor in a cohort sampled during active COVID-19. Sequencing was performed on peripheral blood. Written as DNA, the CDR3 is TGTGCCAGCAGTTCAGTCCCGACAGGGAACACTGAAGCTTTCTTT. Amino acids: CASSSVPTGNTEAFF.